This record looks at one TCR beta chain sequence and its context. This clone occurred once. This receptor's antigen is unknown. Per-base qualities were not stored, and no clone one base away is much larger. Library generation was performed with the immunoSEQ multiplex PCR assay. The multiplex PCR relied on a mix of 60 forward primers for TCR Vbeta segments and 13 reverse primers for TCR Jbeta segments. A multiplex PCR assay on genomic DNA amplified the CDR3 region of rearranged TCR beta genes. Amplified TCR beta libraries were sequenced as 87-base-pair reads on the Illumina HiSeq System. Concerning the study's data processing: Across the 700 or so repertoires, a later analysis counted approximately 75 million unique TCR beta chains, roughly 11 million of which were shared by at least two donors. Raw reads were error-corrected and collapsed into unique sequences by a nearest-neighbor algorithm in which closely related sequences were merged to remove PCR and sequencing errors. CDR3 sequences were aligned to IMGT reference sequences to assign V, D and J gene segments. For a sequence to be retained, a match of at least six nucleotides was required to both a V gene segment and a J gene segment. A rearrangement counted as productive if the CDR3 had no stop codons and remained in frame with V and J, and every other rearrangement counted as non-productive. CDR3 was defined by IMGT convention, running from the second conserved V-encoded cysteine to the conserved J-encoded phenylalanine. The earlier analysis of about 590 of the donors excluded sequences that lacked an unambiguous match to a single V gene segment. In an earlier analysis of 587 of the donors, V segments were called functional above 56.7% productive rearrangements and were called segregating when the between-donor standard deviation exceeded 5%. To diagnose cytomegalovirus status from the catalog of TCR beta chain sequences, a statistical classification framework was built. In a later analysis, V and J genes were assigned by comparing TCR nucleotide sequences against IMGT/GENE-DB human TR gene sequences. In a later analysis, CDR3 sequences and most-parsimonious VDJ recombination scenarios were assigned using the TCRdist pipeline. A later analysis defined each TCR beta chain by its CDR3 amino acid sequence plus V-gene family, and excluded reads lacking a unique V-gene family. A later analysis removed several hundred highly shared, low-generation-probability nucleotide sequences to deal with suspected cross-contamination and a sequencing artifact. For each public chain, a later analysis derived a clonal expansion index from normalized ranks of inferred template counts within each repertoire. A later analysis computed generation probabilities with a VDJ recombination model fitted to out-of-frame rearrangements, and checked the results against IGoR. In a later analysis, TCR-TCR, TCR-HLA and TCR-CMV co-occurrence was scored with hypergeometric tests, and a repertoire-size bias correction was applied to TCR pairs. False discovery rates were estimated in a later analysis by permuting HLA or CMV assignments 20 times. In a later analysis, co-occurring TCRs were grouped using DBSCAN, and TCRdist sequence similarity was added for clustering within HLA-allele-positive subsets. Repertoires with fewer than 30,000 or more than 120,000 public chains, plus five repertoires with anomalous nucleotide sharing, were excluded from co-occurrence clustering. TCRdb limited this immuneACCESS table to in-frame rearrangements with V and J called. A share of clones is missing; checked studies link under half to unresolved V genes, and the rest is unexplained. The DNA gave D and trimming, while V, J and clone size come from that table. The sample table records 150,000 to 200,000 clones; under 90% of these occur just once. Under 2% of the sample goes to the ten largest clones.

The sample comes from a study of cytomegalovirus exposure and HLA in healthy donors (TCRdb year 2017). Regarding the study in general: According to an earlier analysis of 550 to 700 of the donors, roughly 180 million T cells yielded some 110 million unique TCR beta sequences and around 300 Gb of sequence data. Both class I and class II loci were covered by HLA typing, at four-digit resolution. Rather than using new phenotypic data, the later analysis identified candidate immune exposures from TCR beta sequences and from how often those sequences occurred across donors. A later analysis re-examined previously published TCR beta repertoires from over 500 donors and added high-resolution HLA genotyping to investigate patterns of TCR occurrence. The study was designed to test whether signatures of past pathogen exposure could be identified by cataloging public T cell receptors. Among about 390 genotyped donors of the cohort, an average of approximately 250,000 unique TCR beta nucleotide sequences were sequenced per donor, about a sixth of them non-productive. The number of donors typed differed by locus, with about 629-640 for A, B, C, DRB1 and DQB1, 522 for DQA1, 600 to 610 for DPA1, and some 470 for DPB1. Alongside the repertoire data, information on donor age, sex, ethnicity and CMV serostatus was compiled. A separate validation cohort of approximately 130 different subjects was used in addition to the roughly 640-subject first cohort. High-throughput TCR immunosequencing, statistical association of individual TCRs with disease status, and machine learning were combined to predict cytomegalovirus infection status. The genetic ancestry cluster associated with self-reported Caucasian donors included around 76% of the 398 genotyped donors. About five DR-DQ haplotypes were treated as single units for association and clustering because of strong linkage in the cohort. An early release covering about 600 HLA-typed donors comprised about 290 gigabases of sequencing data and 65 million to 100 million unique TCR sequences. The study used immunosequencing to profile the T cell repertoires of more than 650 subjects and linked those repertoires to cytomegalovirus serostatus. A later genetic analysis used genome-wide SNP genotypes for about three fifths of the 666 donors, treating that subset as a discovery cohort. In an earlier analysis of 500 to 650 of the donors, high-throughput TCR beta sequencing was used to judge whether each TCR beta V gene segment behaved as functional or pseudogenic. Every repertoire in the discovery cohort had been generated on one and the same sequencing platform.

Study-wide findings and limitations: In a later analysis, TCR association rates were found to vary across HLA loci, with the most associated TCRs seen for DRB1 alleles and the fewest for HLA-C alleles. When HLA alleles, especially DR and DQ, strongly co-occurred, attributing TCR associations to individual alleles was difficult. Most CMV-associated TCR beta chains appeared to be HLA-restricted in a later analysis, and the HLA associations seemed to be driven largely by CMV exposure. Presence/absence analyses assumed roughly uniform sequencing depth across donors, an assumption that may not hold. A cluster of highly shared sequence variants was judged likely to be a technical artifact of the sequencing pipeline. In both the original and validation cohorts, the classifier was reported to diagnose cytomegalovirus status with high specificity and sensitivity. Three of the identified cytomegalovirus-associated TCR beta chains were confirmed in vitro to be specific for cytomegalovirus antigens. Across donors, most TCR sequences were observed very rarely, whereas some public TCRs were present in many individuals. The authors suggested that the approach could potentially be extended to other disease states and immunological phenotypes. The 87-base-pair reads could not distinguish some IMGT-functional V segments, including TRBV6-2 and TRBV6-3, so those segments were excluded. Immune exposure information for the cohort was limited to CMV serostatus. The study listed 150 to 200 TCR beta chains as associated with cytomegalovirus. According to a later genetic analysis, donors in an Asian-associated ancestry cluster had fewer N-insertions in productive TCRs than the roughly 670-donor mean. Because HLA typing was missing for some donors at each locus, association tests included only the typed subset. In an earlier analysis of some 500 of the donors, most TCR beta V segments appeared in productive rearrangements about 87% or about 30% of the time, broadly matching IMGT annotations. Because counts were too low, roughly 16 rarely observed V segments, including chromosome 9 orphons, were excluded from the earlier analysis of a few hundred of the donors. A later analysis found that HLA-associated TCR beta chains were more clonally expanded and had lower generation probabilities than equally common non-associated chains. A further reported finding was that TCR beta sequences accurately predicted the HLA-A and HLA-B alleles for most subjects in the first cohort. Only TCR beta chains were sequenced in this cohort, and the absence of alpha or paired-chain data limited detectable features. A later genetic analysis associated a missense DCLRE1C variant with V-gene and J-gene trimming of TCR beta chains, and an independent cohort replicated the association. A later analysis reported that several top co-occurrence clusters appeared linked to parvovirus B19, influenza, CMV and Epstein-Barr virus. Correlated functional status among segregating V segments might be attributable to linkage disequilibrium, but an unknown experimental factor could not be ruled out. In a later analysis, 16,951 TCR beta sequences were associated with specific HLA alleles at a false discovery rate of 0.05.

The cohort was made up of approximately 670 healthy bone marrow donors. At the time of sampling, all cohort members were nominally healthy, though unrecorded immune exposures were likely present. The donor was CMV seronegative and belonged to the group of around 400 seronegative cohort members. Each donor provided a peripheral blood sample, and peripheral blood mononuclear cells were used for TCR beta sequencing. Genomic DNA was extracted from the blood cell samples with the Qiagen DNeasy Blood Extraction Kit. For CDR1 and CDR2, the germline V gene (reference sequence) lists SEHNR and FQNEAQ. The CDR3 starts with the cysteine, ends with the phenylalanine, and has 15 residues. The CDR3 DNA has 45 bases and is translated from base 1. V was cut back by 7 bases and J by 2 bases, leaving a gap of 15 bases between them.

Sequencing input: PBMCs. The V gene is TRBV7-9 and the J gene is TRBJ2-4, with a tentative D gene TRBD2 over 6 matching bases. This TCR derives from a man between 18 and 29 years old in good health and CMV-seronegative. The CDR3 protein: CASTQLGGSKNIQYF. The DNA is as follows: TGTGCCAGCACACAACTGGGGGGATCCAAAAACATTCAGTACTTC. The CDR3, completed at both ends by the reference TRBV7-9 and TRBJ2-4 genes, gives the full variable domain DTGVSQNPRHKITKRGQNVTFRCDPISEHNRLYWYRQTLGQGPEFLTYFQNEAQLEKSRLLSDRFSAERPKGSFSTLEIQRTEQGDSAMYLCASTQLGGSKNIQYFGAGTRLSVL.